This T cell receptor beta chain was retrieved from a study of early T cells in non-severe SARS-CoV-2 infection. Study overall: Sequencing targeted bulk RNA from unsorted whole blood, leaving chains unpaired.

In this sample, this clonotype turned up a few times. Germline CDR1 is SQVTM and CDR2 is ANQGSEA. CDR3 length: 11 amino acids. Trimming removed 4 bases at V and 4 bases at J, with 8 bases between. The library protocol tagged individual cDNA molecules with unique molecular identifiers. TCRdb used MiXCR to reprocess the 5' RACE reads, holding one entry per CDR3 protein. This sample carries 75,000 to 90,000 distinct CDR3 sequences, 8.5% to 12% of them seen once, and the ten largest clones take about 8.2%. The gene calls are TRBV29-1 and TRBJ2-7; D uncertain. The source material was whole blood, sampled at baseline. This TCR derives from an adult who was a healthcare worker with PCR-confirmed SARS-CoV-2 infection or an uninfected control (not recorded which). CDR3 nucleotides: TGCAGCGTTGGAAAAGATTACGAGCAGTACTTC. Translating it yields CSVGKDYEQYF.